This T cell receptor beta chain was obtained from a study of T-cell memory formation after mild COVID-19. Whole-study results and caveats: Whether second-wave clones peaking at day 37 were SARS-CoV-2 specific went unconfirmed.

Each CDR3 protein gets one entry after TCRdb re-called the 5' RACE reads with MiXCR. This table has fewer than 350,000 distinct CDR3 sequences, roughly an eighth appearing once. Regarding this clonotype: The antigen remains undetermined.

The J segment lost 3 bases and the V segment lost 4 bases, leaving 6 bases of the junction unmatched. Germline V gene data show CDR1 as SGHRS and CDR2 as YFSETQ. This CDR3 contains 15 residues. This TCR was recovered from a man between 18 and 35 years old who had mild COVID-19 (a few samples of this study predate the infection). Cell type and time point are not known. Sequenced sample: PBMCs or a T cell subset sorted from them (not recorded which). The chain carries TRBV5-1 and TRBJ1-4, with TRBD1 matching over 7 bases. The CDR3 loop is CASSATGMANEKLFF. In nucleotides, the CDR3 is TGCGCCAGCAGCGCGACAGGGATGGCTAATGAAAAACTGTTTTTT.